The following is a TCR beta chain sequence with its context. Clones were sequenced by immunoSEQ multiplex PCR, and TCRdb holds only the in-frame ones, with some missing. Among 45,000 to 70,000 clones, 92% were seen once, and the ten largest hold approximately 0.64%. The CDR3 extends over 13 amino acids. The V end lost 3 bases, the J end lost 8 bases, and 11 bases lay between the germline ends. Germline values: CDR1 MDHEN, CDR2 SYDVKM. This entry comes from a study of T cell changes during pregnancy in multiple sclerosis. The sequences come from CD4+ T cells from peripheral blood mononuclear cells, collected after pregnancy. The source is a female donor with multiple sclerosis, enrolled in a pregnancy study. The rearrangement uses TRBV28 and TRBJ1-3; D not certain. The CDR3, as DNA: TGTGCCAGCAGTTTGAGCGCCGCAGACACCATATATTTT. This sequence encodes CASSLSAADTIYF.